One and the same sample provided the 29 T cell receptor beta chains below, sequenced in a study of preoperative IRX-2 immunotherapy in early breast cancer. TCRdb's copy holds only in-frame clones and misses some; the assay was immunoSEQ multiplex PCR. The sample lists some 13,000 clones, roughly 90% seen once, with roughly 30% in the top ten. As to treatment: preoperative locoregional IRX-2 cytokine immunotherapy. Collection of the sample occurred from a patient treated with IRX-2 immunotherapy. The receptors stem from a human donor with breast cancer.

The chain employs TRBV11-3 and TRBJ1-1; 8 bases map to TRBD1. Germline loops: CDR1 SGHNT, CDR2 YENEEA. CDR3 size: 17 residues. V gave up 2 bases and J gave up 0 bases; unmatched junction bases: 8. This CDR3 is CASSLRRTGYMNTEAFF. In DNA form, the CDR3 reads TGTGCCAGCAGCTTAAGAAGGACAGGGTATATGAACACTGAAGCTTTCTTT. The full variable domain, with the rest looked up from reference TRBV11-3 and TRBJ1-1, is EAGVVQSPRYKIIEKKQPVAFWCNPISGHNTLYWYLQNLGQGPELLIRYENEEAVDDSQLPKDRFSAERLKGVDSTLKIQPAELGDSAVYLCASSLRRTGYMNTEAFFGQGTRLTVV.

Written as DNA, the CDR3 is TGTGCCAGCAGCTTGCCTAGAAAGGGGTTCTCTGGGGCCAACGTCCTGACTTTC. It encodes CASSLPRKGFSGANVLTF. The rearrangement links TRBV5-6 to TRBJ2-6; tentatively, D is TRBD1 (5 bases). Trimming pared 1 base from V and 0 bases from J, leaving 14 bases between. Per germline, CDR1 SGHDT and CDR2 YYEEEE. CDR3 length: 18 residues. Full variable domain (outside the CDR3, taken from reference TRBV5-6 and TRBJ2-6): DAGVTQSPTHLIKTRGQQVTLRCSPKSGHDTVSWYQQALGQGPQFIFQYYEEEERQRGNFPDRFSGHQFPNYSSELNVNALLLGDSALYLCASSLPRKGFSGANVLTFGAGSRLTVL.

CDR3 nucleotide sequence: TGTGCCAGCAGCTTAGATGGAATTGGCAATCAGCCCCAGCATTTT. Its protein is CASSLDGIGNQPQHF. The V gene is TRBV11-2, the J gene TRBJ1-5; D is uncertain. The CDR3 spans 15 residues. Trimming removed 0 bases from V and 2 bases from J, with 8 bases in between. Germline V gene data show CDR1 as SGHAT and CDR2 as FQNNGV.

The rearrangement links TRBV6-1 to TRBJ2-1; 7 bases map to TRBD1. The CDR3 extends over 18 amino acids. J gave up 0 bases and V 0 bases, and 8 bases lay outside the gene matches. Germline V CDR1 and CDR2: MNHNS, SASEGT. The CDR3 sequence: CASSEAPGDSSSYNEQFF. CDR3 in DNA: TGTGCCAGCAGTGAAGCCCCCGGGGACAGCAGCTCCTACAATGAGCAGTTCTTC.

The chain uses TRBV5-1 and TRBJ2-5; TRBD2 agrees at 9 bases. The trim removed 4 bases at V and 5 bases at J, leaving 9 bases unmatched. Germline V gene data show CDR1 as SGHRS and CDR2 as YFSETQ. The CDR3 covers 15 residues. The CDR3 reads CASSTSGLAGETQYF. The CDR3 coding sequence is TGCGCCAGCAGCACATCGGGACTAGCTGGGGAGACCCAGTACTTC.

The J gene is TRBJ1-5, the V gene TRBV30; 11 nucleotides agree with TRBD1. Germline loops: CDR1 GTSNPN, CDR2 SVGIG (reference sequence). V shed 3 bases and J 8 bases; nucleotides not matched to a gene: 6. This CDR3 contains 14 residues. Here the CDR3 DNA reads TGTGCCTGGAGCCAGGGACAGGGGGGAAAGCCCCAGCATTTT. It is translated as CAWSQGQGGKPQHF.

This sequence joins TRBV4-2 and TRBJ2-3; 8 nucleotides align to TRBD2. Germline CDR1 and CDR2: LGHNA and YNFKEQ. J was trimmed by 3 bases and V by 1 base; bases with no gene match: 6. This CDR3 is 16 amino acids long. The CDR3 bases are TGTGCCAGCAGCCAAGCCTTAGCGGGGAGGACAGATACGCAGTATTTT. It yields the protein CASSQALAGRTDTQYF.

V usage is TRBV6-1 and J usage is TRBJ1-1; 9 bases line up with TRBD1. The CDR3 has 12 residues. V lost 6 bases and J lost 6; bases outside the gene matches: 2. The germline V gene encodes CDR1 MNHNS and CDR2 SASEGT. CDR3 nucleotides: TGTGCCAGCAGACAGGGGGCGTCTGAAGCTTTCTTT. Translating gives CASRQGASEAFF.

The J gene is TRBJ2-5, the V gene TRBV19; D might be TRBD1 (6 bases). The CDR3 loop spans 14 amino acids. V lost 3 bases, J lost 1 base, and 9 bases lay in between. CDR1 and CDR2 (germline): LNHDA, SQIVND (reference sequence). DNA of the CDR3: TGTGCCAGTAGTATTGGGACATCCCAAGAGACCCAGTACTTC. Amino acid sequence: CASSIGTSQETQYF.

The rearrangement joins TRBV10-3 to TRBJ1-3; unclear D gene. The CDR3 has 16 amino acids. V was trimmed by 2 bases and J by 0 bases, leaving 11 bases between them. CDR1 ENHRY and CDR2 SYGVKD come from the germline V gene. For the CDR3, the DNA is TGTGCCATCAGTGAGCTAGGACTGCTCTCTGGAAACACCATATATTTT. Amino acids: CAISELGLLSGNTIYF.

In this sample, this clone turned up once. The chain joins TRBV27 to TRBJ2-7, with TRBD1 identical over 7 bases. The V segment lost 4 bases and the J segment 6 bases; nucleotides outside the gene matches: 6. The CDR3 is made up of 13 amino acids. Germline V gives CDR1 MNHEY, CDR2 SMNVEV (reference sequence). The CDR3 reads CASSWVQGVEQYF. The DNA of the CDR3 is TGTGCCAGCAGTTGGGTGCAGGGGGTCGAGCAGTACTTC.

The rearrangement uses TRBV4-1 and TRBJ2-7; D unclear. This CDR3 contains 14 residues. The V gene's germline CDR1 is MGHRA and CDR2 YSYEKL. Trimming removed 1 base at V and 5 bases at J, with 12 bases between. In nucleotides, the CDR3 is TGCGCCAGCAGCCAAGGCCCCGTCGGAGACGAGCAGTACGTC. It specifies CASSQGPVGDEQYV.

The chain is built from TRBV5-4 and TRBJ2-1; no clear D gene. Germline CDR1 SGHNT, CDR2 YYREEE (reference sequence). This CDR3 comprises 13 residues. The V gene lost 4 bases and the J gene lost 9 bases, with 14 bases spanning the gap. The CDR3 region is CASSPPGPLEQFF. CDR3 DNA: TGTGCCAGCAGCCCCCCAGGTCCGCTTGAGCAGTTCTTC.

The chain is built from TRBV6-1 and TRBJ1-5, with 7 bases fitting TRBD1. This CDR3 region has 13 residues. Germline V lookup: CDR1 MNHNS, CDR2 SASEGT. Trimming took 10 bases from V and 3 from J; bases not matched to a gene: 6. The CDR3 DNA follows: TGTGCCACCAATGGACAGGTCAATCAGCCCCAGCATTTT. Protein product: CATNGQVNQPQHF.

The chain couples TRBV14 to TRBJ1-6; D unresolved. The CDR3 contains 12 residues. The ends were cut back, 2 bases at V and 7 bases at J, with 3 bases in the middle. The germline V gene encodes CDR1 SGHDN and CDR2 FVKESK. The chain's CDR3 is CASSQPNSPLHF. DNA for the CDR3: TGTGCCAGCAGCCAACCCAATTCACCCCTCCACTTT. Combining the CDR3 with reference TRBV14 and TRBJ1-6 gives the whole variable domain EAGVTQFPSHSVIEKGQTVTLRCDPISGHDNLYWYRRVMGKEIKFLLHFVKESKQDESGMPNNRFLAERTGGTYSTLKVQPAELEDSGVYFCASSQPNSPLHFGNGTRLTVT.

This chain joins TRBV7-8 and TRBJ2-6; 8 bases map to TRBD1. The CDR3 is 15 amino acids. Looked up from germline, CDR1 is SGHVS and CDR2 is FQNEAQ. V lost 3 bases, J lost 11 bases, and 9 bases stayed unmatched. The CDR3 sequence is CASSFNAGGYYVLTF. The CDR3 DNA is TGTGCCAGCAGCTTTAATGCAGGGGGCTATTACGTCCTGACTTTC.

The sample holds one count of this clone. V and J are TRBV10-3 and TRBJ1-3, with D tentatively TRBD1 (6 bases). CDR3 length: 14 amino acids. V dropped 4 bases and J dropped 4 bases, with 11 bases sitting between them. Germline CDR1 is ENHRY and CDR2 is SYGVKD. This CDR3 is CAISAWGAGNTIYF. In DNA form, the CDR3 reads TGTGCCATCAGTGCTTGGGGGGCCGGAAACACCATATATTTT.

Here the CDR3 DNA reads TGCGCCAGCAGCCAAGAGGTCGCCCAGGGGACTGAAGCTTTCTTT. This codes for CASSQEVAQGTEAFF. The J gene is TRBJ1-1, the V gene TRBV4-1; a weak D match, TRBD1 (6 bases). This CDR3 is built from 15 residues. Per the germline V gene, CDR1 is MGHRA and CDR2 is YSYEKL. Trimming removed 0 bases at V and 5 bases at J, with 13 bases between.

On this clone itself: This CDR3 is missing its conserved last phenylalanine or tryptophan, likely due to a read error. The DNA is left out, because the CDR3 cannot be placed on it with certainty; the CDR3 is given as TCRdb lists it. The chain joins TRBV6-1 to TRBJ1-2. The germline CDR1 and CDR2 sequences are MNHNS and SASEGT. Inclusive of both ends, the CDR3 amounts to 12 amino acids. CDR3 amino acids: CASSEARTRAWI.

The genes are TRBV5-1 and TRBJ1-1; the D gene is possibly TRBD1 (6 bases). V lost 3 bases and J lost 0, with 12 bases in between. CDR3 size: 15 residues. Germline values: CDR1 SGHRS, CDR2 YFSETQ. The CDR3 spells CASSSLQGLNTEAFF. The CDR3 nucleotides are TGCGCCAGCAGCTCACTACAGGGTCTGAACACTGAAGCTTTCTTT.

The chain employs TRBV9 and TRBJ1-1; D unresolved. With 0 bases removed from V and 0 bases from J, the gap between germline ends came to 9 bases. Germline lookup yields CDR1 SGDLS and CDR2 YYNGEE. The CDR3 covers 15 residues. In DNA, the CDR3 is TGTGCCAGCAGCGTAGATTATAGGGTGAACACTGAAGCTTTCTTT. Translating gives CASSVDYRVNTEAFF.

The gene calls are TRBV9 and TRBJ1-3; no clear D gene. Deletions cut 4 bases from V and 0 bases from J, with 23 bases between. The germline gives CDR1 SGDLS, CDR2 YYNGEE. This CDR3 has 19 residues. The CDR3 here is CASSYGSVDGTYSGNTIYF. CDR3 nucleotides: TGTGCCAGCAGCTATGGGAGTGTGGACGGCACTTACTCTGGAAACACCATATATTTT.

The chain employs TRBV18 and TRBJ1-5, with no clear D. The length of the CDR3 is 15 residues. The V end lost 2 bases, the J end lost 3 bases, and 11 bases lay between the germline ends. Germline CDR1 and CDR2: KGHSH and LQKENI. This chain's CDR3 is CASSPNGRYNQPQHF. The CDR3 nucleotides are TGTGCCAGCTCACCAAATGGCCGCTACAATCAGCCCCAGCATTTT.

This sequence joins TRBV6-1 and TRBJ2-3; 7 nucleotides align to TRBD1. From germline, CDR1 is MNHNS and CDR2 SASEGT. The J segment lost 10 bases and the V segment lost 0 bases, leaving 4 bases of the junction unmatched. The CDR3 covers 13 residues. The CDR3 loop is CASSEAAGTAQYF. The CDR3 coding sequence is TGTGCCAGCAGTGAAGCTGCCGGGACAGCGCAGTATTTT.

The chain is built from TRBV10-3 and TRBJ2-2, with TRBD2 matching 8 bases. The germline V gene has CDR1 ENHRY and CDR2 SYGVKD. This CDR3 spans 15 amino acids. Losses at the gene ends were 3 bases for V and 7 bases for J; bases not matched to a gene: 7. As DNA, the CDR3 is TGTGCCATCAGTGACTGGACTAGCAGTAACGGGGAGCTGTTTTTT. It yields the protein CAISDWTSSNGELFF.

The rearrangement links TRBV19 to TRBJ2-5; 7 bases fit TRBD1. This CDR3 is built from 15 residues. CDR1 and CDR2 from the germline V gene are LNHDA and SQIVND (reference sequence). The J segment lost 5 bases and the V segment lost 5 bases, leaving 11 bases of the junction unmatched. CDR3 sequence reads: CASSLQGGLRETQYF. DNA of the CDR3: TGTGCCAGTAGTCTACAAGGGGGCTTGCGGGAGACCCAGTACTTC.

The V gene is TRBV2, the J gene TRBJ2-1, with 7 bases fitting TRBD2. With V trimmed by 0 bases and J by 9 bases, 5 bases remained unmatched. CDR1 is SNHLY, CDR2 FYNNEI, per germline. The CDR3 spans 14 residues. For the CDR3, the DNA is TGTGCCAGCAGTGAAGCGGGAGGGTTCTTTGAGCAGTTCTTC. Its protein product is CASSEAGGFFEQFF.

This clone is a singleton in its sample. The chain carries TRBV18 and TRBJ2-1; the D gene is possibly TRBD1 (6 bases). The CDR3 extends over 15 amino acids. Trimming pared 6 bases from V and 3 bases from J, leaving 15 bases between. Germline V gene sequence: CDR1 KGHSH, CDR2 LQKENI. CDR3 coding DNA: TGTGCCAGCTCCCTTGGGGCAGGGGTCTACAATGAGCAGTTCTTC. Translated, it gives CASSLGAGVYNEQFF.

The chain combines TRBV11-3 with TRBJ2-3, with D tentatively TRBD2 (6 bases). The V end lost 5 bases, the J end lost 4 bases, and 16 bases lay between the germline ends. Germline V gene sequence: CDR1 SGHNT, CDR2 YENEEA. The CDR3 extends over 15 amino acids. In DNA form, the CDR3 reads TGTGCCAGCAGCCGCGGGACGTCTCGACCAGATACGCAGTATTTT. Its protein is CASSRGTSRPDTQYF.